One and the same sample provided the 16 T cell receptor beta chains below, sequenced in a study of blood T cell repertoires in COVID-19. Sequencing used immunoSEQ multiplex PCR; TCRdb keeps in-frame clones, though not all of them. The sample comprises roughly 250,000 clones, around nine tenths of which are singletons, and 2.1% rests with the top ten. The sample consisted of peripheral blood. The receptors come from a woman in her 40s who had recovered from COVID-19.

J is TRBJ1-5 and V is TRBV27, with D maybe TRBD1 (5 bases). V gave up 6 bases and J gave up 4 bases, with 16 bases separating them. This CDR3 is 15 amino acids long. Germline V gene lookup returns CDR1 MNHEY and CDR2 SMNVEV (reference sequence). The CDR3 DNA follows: TGTGCCAGCAGACCGCAGGGAAACAGTAATCAGCCCCAGCATTTT. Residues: CASRPQGNSNQPQHF.

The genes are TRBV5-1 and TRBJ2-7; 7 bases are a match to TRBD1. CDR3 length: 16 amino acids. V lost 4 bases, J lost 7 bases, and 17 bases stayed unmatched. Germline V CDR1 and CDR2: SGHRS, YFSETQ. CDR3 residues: CASSPLGQGVSSEQYF. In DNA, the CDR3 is TGCGCCAGCAGCCCCCTGGGGCAGGGGGTTTCGAGTGAGCAGTACTTC. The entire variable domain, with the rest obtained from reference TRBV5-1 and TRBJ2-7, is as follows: KAGVTQTPRYLIKTRGQQVTLSCSPISGHRSVSWYQQTPGQGLQFLFEYFSETQRNKGNFPGRFSGRQFSNSRSEMNVSTLELGDSALYLCASSPLGQGVSSEQYFGPGTRLTVT.

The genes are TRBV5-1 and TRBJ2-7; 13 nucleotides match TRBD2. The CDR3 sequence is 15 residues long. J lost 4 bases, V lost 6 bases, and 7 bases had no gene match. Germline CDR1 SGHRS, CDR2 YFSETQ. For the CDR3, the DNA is TGCGCCAGCACCCGACTAGCGGGGGGTGATTACGAGCAGTACTTC. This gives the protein CASTRLAGGDYEQYF. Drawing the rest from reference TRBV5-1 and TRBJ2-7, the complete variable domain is KAGVTQTPRYLIKTRGQQVTLSCSPISGHRSVSWYQQTPGQGLQFLFEYFSETQRNKGNFPGRFSGRQFSNSRSEMNVSTLELGDSALYLCASTRLAGGDYEQYFGPGTRLTVT.

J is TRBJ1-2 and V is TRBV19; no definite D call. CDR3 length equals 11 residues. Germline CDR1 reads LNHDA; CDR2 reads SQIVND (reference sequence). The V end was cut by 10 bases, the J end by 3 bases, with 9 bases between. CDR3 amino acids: CATKRDYGYTF. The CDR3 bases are TGTGCCACCAAAAGAGACTATGGCTACACCTTC.

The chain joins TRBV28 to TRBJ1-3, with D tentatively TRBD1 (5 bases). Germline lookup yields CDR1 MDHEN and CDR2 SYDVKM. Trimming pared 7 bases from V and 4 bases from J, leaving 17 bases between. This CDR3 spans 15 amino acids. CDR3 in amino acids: CASNPGGERGNTIYF. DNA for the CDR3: TGTGCCAGCAACCCGGGGGGGGAGCGAGGAAACACCATATATTTT.

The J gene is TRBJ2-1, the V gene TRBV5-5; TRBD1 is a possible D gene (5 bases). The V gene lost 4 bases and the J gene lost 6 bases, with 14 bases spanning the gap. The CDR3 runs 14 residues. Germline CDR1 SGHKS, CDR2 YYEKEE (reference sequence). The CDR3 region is CASSLAWGSNEQFF. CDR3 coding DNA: TGTGCCAGCAGCCTCGCTTGGGGCTCCAATGAGCAGTTCTTC.

The CDR3 loop reads CASSLHRDTREYF. The CDR3 DNA reads as TGTGCCAGCAGTCTACACAGGGATACGAGGGAGTACTTC. V gene TRBV6-5 combines with J gene TRBJ2-7; a weak D match, TRBD1 (6 bases). The CDR3 length is 13 residues. Germline CDR1 MNHEY, CDR2 SVGAGI. V was clipped by 5 bases and J by 11 bases, with 19 bases between them.

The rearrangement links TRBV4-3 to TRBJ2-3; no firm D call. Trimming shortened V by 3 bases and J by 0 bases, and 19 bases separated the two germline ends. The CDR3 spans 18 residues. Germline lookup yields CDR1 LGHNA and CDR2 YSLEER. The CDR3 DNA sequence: TGCGCCAGCAGCCACCGCCTCTTTCGGTCCGTGAGCACAGATACGCAGTATTTT. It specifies CASSHRLFRSVSTDTQYF.

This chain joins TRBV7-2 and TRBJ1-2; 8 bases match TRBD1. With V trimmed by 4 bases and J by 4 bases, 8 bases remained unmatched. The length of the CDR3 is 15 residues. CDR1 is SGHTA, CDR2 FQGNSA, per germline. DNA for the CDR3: TGTGCCAGCAGCTCCTCAGGGGGCGCCCTCTATGGCTACACCTTC. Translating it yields CASSSSGGALYGYTF.

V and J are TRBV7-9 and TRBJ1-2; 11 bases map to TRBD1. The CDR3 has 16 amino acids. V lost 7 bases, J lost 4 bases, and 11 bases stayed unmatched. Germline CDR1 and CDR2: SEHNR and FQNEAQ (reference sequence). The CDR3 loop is CASTRGGQGAGYGYTF. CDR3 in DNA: TGTGCCAGCACCAGGGGAGGACAGGGGGCTGGCTATGGCTACACCTTC.

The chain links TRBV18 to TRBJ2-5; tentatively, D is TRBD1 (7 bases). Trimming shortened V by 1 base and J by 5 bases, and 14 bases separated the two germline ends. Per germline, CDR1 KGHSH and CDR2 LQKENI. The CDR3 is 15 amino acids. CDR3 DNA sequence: TGTGCCAGCTCACCACTGGAGGGGGCCGGGGAGACCCAGTACTTC. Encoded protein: CASSPLEGAGETQYF.

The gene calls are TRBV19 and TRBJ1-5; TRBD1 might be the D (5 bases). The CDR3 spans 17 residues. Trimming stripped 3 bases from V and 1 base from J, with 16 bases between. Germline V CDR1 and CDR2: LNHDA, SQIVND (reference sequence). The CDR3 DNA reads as TGTGCCAGTAGTATCGCAAGATCAGGGATCAGCAATCAGCCCCAGCATTTT. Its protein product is CASSIARSGISNQPQHF.

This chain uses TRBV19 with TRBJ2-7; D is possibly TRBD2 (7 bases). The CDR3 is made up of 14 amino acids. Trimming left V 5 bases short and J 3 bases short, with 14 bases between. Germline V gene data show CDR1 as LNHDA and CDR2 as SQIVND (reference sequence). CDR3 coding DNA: TGTGCCAGTAGTTCACAGGGAGGGGACTACGAGCAGTACTTC. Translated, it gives CASSSQGGDYEQYF.

DNA for the CDR3: TGTGCCAGCGTCAGGGAGGGCCGACCCTACGAGCAGTACTTC. Amino acid sequence: CASVREGRPYEQYF. The V gene is TRBV7-9, the J gene TRBJ2-7; 7 nucleotides line up with TRBD2. Germline-derived CDR1 and CDR2 are SEHNR and FQNEAQ (reference sequence). The V segment lost 8 bases and the J segment 2 bases; nucleotides outside the gene matches: 9. The CDR3 runs 14 residues.

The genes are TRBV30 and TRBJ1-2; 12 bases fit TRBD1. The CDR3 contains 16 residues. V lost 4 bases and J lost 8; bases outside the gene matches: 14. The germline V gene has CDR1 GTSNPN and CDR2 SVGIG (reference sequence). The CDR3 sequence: CAWINPEGQGARGYTF. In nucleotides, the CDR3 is TGTGCCTGGATCAACCCTGAGGGACAGGGGGCGAGAGGCTACACCTTC. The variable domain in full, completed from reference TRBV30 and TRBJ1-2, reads SQTIHQWPATLVQPVGSPLSLECTVEGTSNPNLYWYRQAAGRGLQLLFYSVGIGQISSEVPQNLSASRPQDRQFILSSKKLLLSDSGFYLCAWINPEGQGARGYTFGSGTRLTVV.

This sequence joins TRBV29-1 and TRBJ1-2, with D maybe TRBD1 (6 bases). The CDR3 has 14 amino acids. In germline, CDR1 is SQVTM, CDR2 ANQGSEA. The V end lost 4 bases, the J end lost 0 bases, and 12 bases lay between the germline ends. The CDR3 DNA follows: TGCAGCGTTGTCATGGCAGGGGCTAACTATGGCTACACCTTC. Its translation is CSVVMAGANYGYTF.